Listed here are 10 T cell receptor beta chains from one sample, sequenced in a study of tumor and adjacent non-tumor tissue in lung cancer. The template was RNA from unsorted bulk tissue. Distant lung tissue was collected more than 3 cm away from the tumor edge. A modified ARM-PCR protocol with three rounds of nested PCR amplified TCRbeta. One entry per CDR3 protein, called by TCRdb with MiXCR from the multiplex PCR reads. Of tens of thousands of distinct CDR3 sequences listed, roughly 57% are singletons. Material for sequencing was distant non-tumor lung tissue. The receptors shown here come from an older man with non-small cell lung cancer.

A word on this clonotype: As the CDR3 is not closed by the conserved phenylalanine or tryptophan, this likely results from a read error. This chain connects TRBV6-6 to TRBJ1-5; D is undetermined. Germline-derived CDR1 and CDR2 are MNHNY and SVGAGI (reference sequence). This CDR3 contains 12 residues. The CDR3 here is CASSFSNQTQHS. Written as DNA, the CDR3 is TGTGCCAGCAGCTTTAGCAATCAGACCCAGCATTCT.

This clonotype was found a few times. Just one base apart from a much larger clone, this may be a read error. This rearrangement joins TRBV12-3 or TRBV12-4 to TRBJ1-2; TRBD1 is a possible D gene (5 bases). CDR3 size: 13 residues. The V gene lost 2 bases and the J gene lost 9 bases, with 13 bases spanning the gap. The CDR3 DNA sequence: TGTGCCAGCAGTTTAAGTGGGGCGCCATGCTACACCTTC. Amino acid sequence: CASSLSGAPCYTF.

Worth noting for this clonotype: Given a much more abundant clone one base away, this may be a read error. The chain carries TRBV7-2 and TRBJ2-7, with D possibly called TRBD1 or TRBD2 (5 bases each). Germline V CDR1 and CDR2: SGHTA, FQGNSA. CDR3 length: 15 amino acids. CDR3: CVSSLEGWQGNEQYF. CDR3 DNA sequence: TGTGTCAGCAGCTTAGAGGGTTGGCAGGGAAACGAGCAGTACTTC.

Note on this clonotype: At one end, the junction sequence differs from germline, possibly due to a read error. This rearrangement joins TRBV20-1 to TRBJ2-3; D not resolved. Germline CDR1 reads DFQATT; CDR2 reads SNEGSKA (reference sequence). This CDR3 region has 12 residues. The CDR3 nucleotides are TGTAGTGCTAGAGTTCCTCCAGATACGCGGTATTTT. Its translation: CSARVPPDTRYF.

Remarks on this clonotype: An end of the junction does not agree with germline; a read error may underlie this. The chain is built from TRBV6-5 and TRBJ2-2; 8 positions agree with TRBD1. CDR3 length equals 15 residues. Germline lookup yields CDR1 MNHEY and CDR2 SVGAGI. The CDR3 protein is CASSYRGSGTWELFF. The CDR3 region has the DNA TGTGCCAGCAGCTACAGGGGGTCCGGCACCTGGGAACTGTTTTTT.

This chain uses TRBV20-1 with TRBJ2-7; possibly TRBD1 for D (6 bases). V dropped 7 bases and J dropped 1 base, with 20 bases sitting between them. Germline V gives CDR1 DFQATT, CDR2 SNEGSKA (reference sequence). CDR3 length: 15 residues. CDR3 coding DNA: TGCAGTGGGCAAACTAGGACAGCCTCTTCCTACGAGCAGTACTTC. Translated: CSGQTRTASSYEQYF.

CDR3 bases: TGTGCCAGCTTAGGCAGGGCAGAAGGGACCCAGTACTTC. Amino acids: CASLGRAEGTQYF. V usage is TRBV12-3 or TRBV12-4 and J usage is TRBJ2-5, with D possibly being TRBD1 (5 bases). The length of the CDR3 is 13 residues. The V gene lost 8 bases and the J gene lost 7 bases, with 17 bases spanning the gap.

This clonotype appeared once. The junction does not match germline at one end; this may be a read error. V usage is TRBV29-1 and J usage is TRBJ2-3, with 15 bases fitting TRBD2. Germline CDR1 SQVTM, CDR2 ANQGSEA. This CDR3 contains 19 residues. The CDR3 here is CSVGFYIGLAGGATDMQYF. CDR3 nucleotides: TGCAGCGTGGGGTTCTATATTGGACTAGCGGGAGGGGCGACAGATATGCAGTATTTT.

Of note for this clonotype: A much larger clone differs by one base, so this may be a read error. The chain recombines TRBV12-3 or TRBV12-4 with TRBJ2-2, with 8 bases identical to TRBD2. V lost 6 bases to trimming and J lost 6 bases; unmatched junction nucleotides: 12. The CDR3 is 16 residues long. This CDR3 is CASSRASGRGSGELFF. CDR3 coding DNA: TGTGCCAGCAGCCGCGCTAGCGGGCGAGGGTCCGGGGAGCTGTTTTTT.

Turning to this clonotype: This may come from a read error, since a much larger clone is one base off. The CDR3 does not close with the conserved phenylalanine or tryptophan, likely indicating a read error. This chain links TRBV29-1 with TRBJ2-1; D unresolved. Per the germline V gene, CDR1 is SQVTM and CDR2 is ANQGSEA. The CDR3 has 11 residues. Deletions cut 7 bases from V and 2 bases from J, with 6 bases between. CDR3 sequence reads: CSASPYNEQFL. The CDR3 coding sequence is TGCAGCGCATCCCCCTACAATGAGCAGTTCCTC.